What follows are 27 T cell receptor beta chains derived from one specimen sequenced in a study of T cells in Graves' hyperthyroidism and ophthalmopathy. TCR beta CDR3 regions were amplified from RNA. During a first-round RT-PCR of the TCR CDR3, the HTBI primer set was used. TCRdb passed the multiplex PCR reads through MiXCR, listing each CDR3 protein once. The sample records 640,000 or so distinct CDR3 sequences, 13% to 15% being singletons. The sample was blood. These receptors were obtained from a young woman with Graves' ophthalmopathy.

This clonotype was counted at least ten times. The CDR3 nucleotides are TGTGCCAGCAGTGGAAGTAACTATGGCTACACCTTC. Its protein product is CASSGSNYGYTF. This chain connects TRBV2 to TRBJ1-2; D not certain. The CDR3 extends over 12 amino acids. The V and J ends lost 4 bases and 1 base respectively, with 4 bases between them. Germline V lookup: CDR1 SNHLY, CDR2 FYNNEI.

This clonotype was observed at least ten times. J is TRBJ2-1 and V is TRBV15; D may be TRBD1 or TRBD2 (6 bases each). The germline gives CDR1 LNHNV, CDR2 YYDKDF (reference sequence). Trimming took off 0 bases at V and 4 bases at J, with 10 bases between the two ends. The CDR3 spans 15 residues. For the CDR3, the DNA is TGTGCCACCAGCAGAGATAGGGGGGCTTACAATGAGCAGTTCTTC. Encoded protein: CATSRDRGAYNEQFF.

This clonotype was seen repeatedly, ten times or more. The gene calls are TRBV6-5 and TRBJ2-5, with 8 bases matching TRBD2. The CDR3 totals 15 residues. V lost 3 bases to trimming and J lost 6 bases; unmatched junction nucleotides: 9. CDR1 and CDR2 from the germline V gene are MNHEY and SVGAGI. In nucleotides, the CDR3 is TGTGCCAGCAGTTATGAGTCGGGAGGGGTAAAGACCCAGTACTTC. Translated: CASSYESGGVKTQYF.

The V and J genes are TRBV7-6 and TRBJ1-6, with D hard to call. Trimming stripped 2 bases from V and 7 bases from J, with 9 bases between. This CDR3 has 14 amino acids. Germline CDR1 reads SGHVS; CDR2 reads FNYEAQ. CDR3 in DNA: TGTGCCAGCAGCTTAATAGCATTGAATTCACCCCTCCACTTT. Its translation: CASSLIALNSPLHF.

This clonotype was seen more than once but under ten times. The chain employs TRBV24-1 and TRBJ2-3; D perhaps matches TRBD1 (6 bases). Deletions cut 10 bases from V and 2 bases from J, with 9 bases between. Germline V lookup: CDR1 KGHDR, CDR2 SFDVKD. CDR3 length: 12 amino acids. The CDR3 region has the DNA TGTGCCACAGGGGGAACCACAGATACGCAGTATTTT. Protein: CATGGTTDTQYF.

This clonotype was detected ten times or more. V gene TRBV5-1 combines with J gene TRBJ2-1; 8 bases map to TRBD1. The germline CDR1 and CDR2 sequences are SGHRS and YFSETQ. CDR3 length: 15 residues. Trimming cost V 0 bases and J 3 bases; bases outside gene matches: 2. CDR3: CASSLGGQGYNEQFF. DNA for the CDR3: TGCGCCAGCAGCTTGGGAGGACAGGGCTACAATGAGCAGTTCTTC.

V gene TRBV30 combines with J gene TRBJ2-7; 8 nucleotides line up with TRBD1. With V trimmed by 3 bases and J by 3 bases, 1 base remained unmatched. The CDR3 length is 12 residues. CDR1 and CDR2 (germline): GTSNPN, SVGIG (reference sequence). The CDR3 sequence: CAWSGTGYEQYF. DNA of the CDR3: TGTGCCTGGAGCGGGACAGGCTACGAGCAGTACTTC.

Many counts were recorded for this clonotype. This CDR3 reads CASSILDPLRYEQYF. DNA for the CDR3: TGTGCCAGCAGTATCCTTGACCCCCTGAGATACGAGCAGTACTTC. J is TRBJ2-7 and V is TRBV6-2 or TRBV6-3; no reliable D call. This CDR3 is built from 15 residues. Germline lookup yields CDR1 MNHEY and CDR2 SVGEGT. The V end lost 5 bases, the J end lost 4 bases, and 18 bases lay between the germline ends.

This clonotype was picked up many times. The J gene is TRBJ1-5, the V gene TRBV27; D remains ambiguous. CDR1 and CDR2 (germline): MNHEY, SMNVEV (reference sequence). The CDR3 loop spans 14 amino acids. V lost 3 bases to trimming and J lost 2 bases, with 8 bases between them. The CDR3 is CASSFEQGNQPQHF. Here the CDR3 DNA reads TGTGCCAGCAGTTTTGAGCAGGGCAATCAGCCCCAGCATTTT.

There are many counts of this clonotype. V and J are TRBV3-1 and TRBJ2-7, with D unclear. Trimming stripped 3 bases from V and 7 bases from J, with 16 bases between. Germline-derived CDR1 and CDR2 are LGHDT and YNNKEL (reference sequence). The length of the CDR3 is 14 residues. This chain's CDR3 is CASSHSSGHSEQYF. CDR3 nucleotide sequence: TGTGCCAGCAGCCATTCTTCGGGTCATAGTGAGCAGTACTTC.

This clonotype showed up many times. This chain connects TRBV2 to TRBJ2-2; 7 bases align to TRBD1. Germline V CDR1 and CDR2: SNHLY, FYNNEI. The CDR3 covers 16 residues. Trimming removed 6 bases from V and 1 base from J; junction bases left unmatched: 8. The CDR3 loop reads CASSLAGTVNTGELFF. DNA of the CDR3: TGTGCCAGCAGCCTCGCCGGGACAGTGAACACCGGGGAGCTGTTTTTT.

This clonotype was picked up a small number of times. V is TRBV7-2 and J is TRBJ2-7; 10 bases fit TRBD2. CDR1 is SGHTA, CDR2 FQGNSA, per germline. This CDR3 is built from 15 residues. With 5 bases clipped from V and 3 bases from J, the junction kept 7 bases outside the gene matches. CDR3 nucleotides: TGTGCCAGCAGCGGTAGCGGGAGGCCTCTCTACGAGCAGTACTTC. It codes for CASSGSGRPLYEQYF. The full variable domain, in which reference TRBV7-2 and TRBJ2-7 provide the parts outside the CDR3, is GAGVSQSPSNKVTEKGKDVELRCDPISGHTALYWYRQSLGQGLEFLIYFQGNSAPDKSGLPSDRFSAERTGGSVSTLTIQRTQQEDSAVYLCASSGSGRPLYEQYFGPGTRLTVT.

V is TRBV5-1 and J is TRBJ2-1; unclear D gene. The CDR3 sequence is 13 residues long. With 1 base removed from V and 9 bases from J, the gap between germline ends came to 11 bases. The V gene's germline CDR1 is SGHRS and CDR2 YFSETQ. The CDR3 DNA is TGCGCCAGCAGCTTGAGAGGCCCCGGTGAGCAGTTCTTC. Its protein is CASSLRGPGEQFF.

At least ten counts were recorded for this clonotype. V gene TRBV7-8 combines with J gene TRBJ2-7, with D perhaps TRBD2 (6 bases). CDR1 is SGHVS and CDR2 is FQNEAQ in the germline V gene. Trimming left V 1 base short and J 5 bases short, with 9 bases between. The CDR3 runs 13 residues. The chain's CDR3 is CASSLGWGDEQYF. The CDR3 nucleotides are TGTGCCAGCAGCTTAGGATGGGGGGACGAGCAGTACTTC.

The J gene is TRBJ1-2, the V gene TRBV28, with TRBD1 matching over 8 bases. V gave up 4 bases and J gave up 6 bases; unmatched junction bases: 10. This CDR3 has 15 residues. Germline CDR1 and CDR2: MDHEN and SYDVKM. The CDR3 DNA follows: TGTGCCAGCAGTTCCTTTGACAGGGGAGGAAATGGCTACACCTTC. Translating gives CASSSFDRGGNGYTF.

This clonotype was seen repeatedly, ten times or more. This chain uses TRBV12-3 or TRBV12-4 with TRBJ1-1; D gene uncertain. The V end was cut by 0 bases, the J end by 4 bases, with 9 bases between. CDR3 length: 14 residues. CDR3 protein: CASSLATGGTEAFF. The CDR3 DNA is TGTGCCAGCAGTTTAGCGACGGGAGGCACTGAAGCTTTCTTT.

In its sample, this clonotype was seen many times. The chain links TRBV7-2 to TRBJ2-7, with 12 bases identical to TRBD2. With 5 bases clipped from V and 5 bases from J, the junction kept 10 bases outside the gene matches. Germline V CDR1 and CDR2: SGHTA, FQGNSA. The CDR3 contains 16 residues. In DNA form, the CDR3 reads TGTGCCAGCAGCATACTAGCGGGAGGAAGGGATGACGAGCAGTACTTC. It codes for CASSILAGGRDDEQYF.

Here the CDR3 DNA reads TGTGCCAGCAGCTTAGGGTTTGACTTCCAAGAGACCCAGTACTTC. Its protein product is CASSLGFDFQETQYF. The chain couples TRBV7-3 to TRBJ2-5; D remains ambiguous. This CDR3 is 15 amino acids long. CDR1 is SGHTA, CDR2 FQGTGA, per germline. V was trimmed by 2 bases and J by 1 base, leaving 11 bases between them. The full variable domain, its missing parts supplied by reference TRBV7-3 and TRBJ2-5, is GAGVSQTPSNKVTEKGKYVELRCDPISGHTALYWYRQSLGQGPEFLIYFQGTGAADDSGLPNDRFFAVRPEGSVSTLKIQRTERGDSAVYLCASSLGFDFQETQYFGPGTRLLVL.

This clonotype was counted at least ten times. The rearrangement uses TRBV7-2 and TRBJ2-5; a possible D gene is TRBD1 (7 bases). The V gene's germline CDR1 is SGHTA and CDR2 FQGNSA. Between the trimmed V and J ends, which lost 5 bases and 5 bases, there was a span of 15 bases. The CDR3 runs to 14 residues. CDR3 amino acids: CASSHPGGLETQYF. CDR3 DNA sequence: TGTGCCAGCAGCCATCCAGGGGGGTTGGAGACCCAGTACTTC.

This clonotype was seen ten or more times. This rearrangement joins TRBV5-1 to TRBJ1-1, with D possibly being TRBD1 (6 bases). Trimming removed 0 bases from V and 4 bases from J, with 13 bases in between. Per germline, CDR1 SGHRS and CDR2 YFSETQ. The CDR3 is made up of 15 amino acids. As DNA, the CDR3 is TGCGCCAGCAGCTTGGATGGACAGATGGGCACTGAAGCTTTCTTT. It specifies CASSLDGQMGTEAFF.

The chain combines TRBV4-1 with TRBJ1-2; maybe TRBD1 (5 bases). V was cut by 5 bases and J by 5 bases, with 15 bases left in between. CDR1 and CDR2 from the germline V gene are MGHRA and YSYEKL. The CDR3 is made up of 14 amino acids. CDR3 amino acids: CASSGTPAWYGYTF. The DNA of the CDR3 is TGCGCCAGCAGCGGGACTCCGGCTTGGTATGGCTACACCTTC.

This clonotype showed up just a few times. As DNA, the CDR3 is TGTGCCATCAAGGGGACACCGGGTATTAGCTCTGAAGCTTTCTTT. Translated, it gives CAIKGTPGISSEAFF. The J gene is TRBJ1-1, the V gene TRBV10-3; the D gene is possibly TRBD1 (6 bases). V was clipped by 7 bases and J by 6 bases, with 21 bases between them. The CDR3 is 15 amino acids. The germline CDR1 and CDR2 sequences are ENHRY and SYGVKD.

This clonotype was recorded many times. The chain joins TRBV6-1 to TRBJ2-5; D remains unclear. CDR3 length: 14 residues. Germline loops: CDR1 MNHNS, CDR2 SASEGT. V gave up 1 base and J gave up 4 bases, with 10 bases separating them. CDR3 loop: CASSEGAGVETQYF. CDR3 bases: TGTGCCAGCAGTGAAGGAGCAGGAGTAGAGACCCAGTACTTC.

The chain carries TRBV6-2 or TRBV6-3 and TRBJ2-4, with TRBD1 matching over 8 bases. Germline lookup yields CDR1 MNHEY and CDR2 SVGEGT. The J segment lost 4 bases and the V segment lost 2 bases, leaving 1 base of the junction unmatched. The CDR3 loop spans 14 amino acids. The CDR3 bases are TGTGCCAGCAGTTACGGACAGGGAAAAAACATTCAGTACTTC. It is translated as CASSYGQGKNIQYF.

This clonotype was recorded at least ten times. The chain recombines TRBV11-3 with TRBJ1-1, with 7 bases that match TRBD1. CDR1 is SGHNT and CDR2 is YENEEA in the germline V gene. V lost 1 base and J lost 6; bases outside the gene matches: 11. The CDR3 totals 16 residues. CDR3 in DNA: TGTGCCAGCAGCTTAGTTCCGCCGGGACAGACCCCTGAAGCTTTCTTT. Its protein is CASSLVPPGQTPEAFF. The full variable domain, completed using reference TRBV11-3 and TRBJ1-1, is EAGVVQSPRYKIIEKKQPVAFWCNPISGHNTLYWYLQNLGQGPELLIRYENEEAVDDSQLPKDRFSAERLKGVDSTLKIQPAELGDSAVYLCASSLVPPGQTPEAFFGQGTRLTVV.

In DNA, the CDR3 is TGTGCCAGCAAAAGGGGACTGAACTACGAGCAGTACTTC. Encoded protein: CASKRGLNYEQYF. The chain uses TRBV6-1 and TRBJ2-7, with a weak D call TRBD2 (6 bases). Germline CDR1 MNHNS, CDR2 SASEGT. The CDR3 has 13 residues. The V gene lost 7 bases and the J gene lost 3 bases, with 13 bases spanning the gap.

The V call is TRBV12-3 or TRBV12-4, the J call TRBJ2-7; D is perhaps TRBD2 (7 bases). V dropped 7 bases and J dropped 9 bases, with 22 bases sitting between them. The CDR3 is 14 residues long. CDR3 in amino acids: CASTPAAGFRGQYF. The CDR3 coding sequence is TGTGCCAGCACCCCGGCAGCGGGATTCAGGGGGCAGTACTTC.